This T cell receptor (beta chain) appears in the sequencing data of a study of OX40 agonist ivuxolimab in advanced cancers. CDR3 length equals 14 residues. V shed 5 bases, J shed 2 bases, and the junction held 2 bases outside the gene matches. Germline V gives CDR1 SGHTA, CDR2 FQGNSA. Measured with immunoSEQ multiplex PCR; TCRdb has only the in-frame clones, and not every one. The sample records about 97,000 clones, about 90% being singletons. Comment on this clone: Other DNA sequences in this specimen translate into the identical CDR3.

The gene calls are TRBV7-2 and TRBJ1-5; 8 nucleotides line up with TRBD1. The sequences come from CD4+ or CD8+ T cells sorted from blood, collected in a trial of the OX40 agonist ivuxolimab. The sequence was obtained from an adult with an advanced solid tumor such as melanoma, head and neck, liver or kidney cancer. Here the CDR3 DNA reads TGTGCCAGCAGCCCGACAGGGGGCAATCAGCCCCAGCATTTT. Amino acid sequence: CASSPTGGNQPQHF. The whole variable domain, remainder taken from reference TRBV7-2 and TRBJ1-5, is GAGVSQSPSNKVTEKGKDVELRCDPISGHTALYWYRQSLGQGLEFLIYFQGNSAPDKSGLPSDRFSAERTGGSVSTLTIQRTQQEDSAVYLCASSPTGGNQPQHFGDGTRLSIL.